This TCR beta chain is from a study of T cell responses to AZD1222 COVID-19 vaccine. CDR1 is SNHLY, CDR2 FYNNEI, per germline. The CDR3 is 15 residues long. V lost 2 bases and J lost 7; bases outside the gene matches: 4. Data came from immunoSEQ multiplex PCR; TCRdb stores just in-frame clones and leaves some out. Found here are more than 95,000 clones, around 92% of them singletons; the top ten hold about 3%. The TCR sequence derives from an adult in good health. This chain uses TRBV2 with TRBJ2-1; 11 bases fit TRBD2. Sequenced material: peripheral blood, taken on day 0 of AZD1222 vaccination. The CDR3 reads CASSEIAGGSNEQFF. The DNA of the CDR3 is TGTGCCAGCAGTGAAATAGCGGGAGGGAGTAATGAGCAGTTCTTC.